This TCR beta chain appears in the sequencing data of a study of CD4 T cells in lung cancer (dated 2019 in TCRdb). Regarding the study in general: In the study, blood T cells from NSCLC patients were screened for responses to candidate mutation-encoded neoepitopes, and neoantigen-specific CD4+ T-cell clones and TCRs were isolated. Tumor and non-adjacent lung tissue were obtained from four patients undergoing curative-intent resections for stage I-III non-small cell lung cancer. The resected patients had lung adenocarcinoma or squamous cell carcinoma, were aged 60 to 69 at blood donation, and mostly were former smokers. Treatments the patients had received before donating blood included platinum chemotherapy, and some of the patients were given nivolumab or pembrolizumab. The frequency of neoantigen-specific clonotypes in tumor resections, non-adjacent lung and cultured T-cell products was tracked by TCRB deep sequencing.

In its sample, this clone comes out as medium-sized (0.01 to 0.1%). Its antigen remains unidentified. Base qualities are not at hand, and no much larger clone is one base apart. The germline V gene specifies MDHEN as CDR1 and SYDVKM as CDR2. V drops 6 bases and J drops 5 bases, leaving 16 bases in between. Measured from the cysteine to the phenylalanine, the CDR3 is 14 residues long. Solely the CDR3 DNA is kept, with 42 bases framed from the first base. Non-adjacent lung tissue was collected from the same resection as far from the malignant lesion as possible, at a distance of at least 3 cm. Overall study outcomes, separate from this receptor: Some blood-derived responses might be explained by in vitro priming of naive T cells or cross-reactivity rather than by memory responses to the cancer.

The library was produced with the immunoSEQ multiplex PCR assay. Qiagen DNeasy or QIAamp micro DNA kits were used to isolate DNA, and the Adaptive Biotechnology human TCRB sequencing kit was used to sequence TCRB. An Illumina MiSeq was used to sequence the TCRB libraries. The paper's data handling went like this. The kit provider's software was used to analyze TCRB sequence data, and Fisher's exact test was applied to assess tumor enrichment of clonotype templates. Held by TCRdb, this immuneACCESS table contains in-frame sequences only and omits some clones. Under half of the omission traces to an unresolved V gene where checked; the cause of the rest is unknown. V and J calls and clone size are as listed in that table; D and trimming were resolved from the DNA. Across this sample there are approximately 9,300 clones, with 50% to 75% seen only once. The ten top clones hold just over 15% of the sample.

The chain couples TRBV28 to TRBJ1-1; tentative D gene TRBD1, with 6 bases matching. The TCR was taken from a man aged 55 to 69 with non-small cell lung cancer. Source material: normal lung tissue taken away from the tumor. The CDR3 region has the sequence CASRSTGYRTEAFF. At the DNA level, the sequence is TGTGCCAGCAGATCTACAGGGTACCGGACTGAAGCTTTCTTT. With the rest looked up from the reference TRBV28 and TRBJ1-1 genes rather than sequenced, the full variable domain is DVKVTQSSRYLVKRTGEKVFLECVQDMDHENMFWYRQDPGLGLRLIYFSYDVKMKEKGDIPEGYSVSREKKERFSLILESASTNQTSMYLCASRSTGYRTEAFFGQGTRLTVV.